A selection of T cell receptor beta chains follows, all from one sample in a study of blood T cell repertoires in COVID-19. The assay was immunoSEQ multiplex PCR, and TCRdb's table has in-frame clones only and misses some. Of fewer than 90,000 clones listed, approximately 88% were seen once; the top ten hold approximately 7.4%. The source material was peripheral blood. The receptor source for this set is a man in his 70s with acute or convalescent COVID-19. CDR3s include the opening cysteine and the closing phenylalanine or tryptophan. A D gene is named only where the DNA matches it firmly. Clone size is given for some rows only: seen once, a few or many times, or a class if the clone is expanded.

size: -
V: TRBV27
D: TRBD1
J: TRBJ1-4
DNA: TGTGCCAGCAGTGCACCCGGGACAGGTGAAAAACTGTTTTTT
CDR3: CASSAPGTGEKLFF

size: -
V: TRBV4-3
D: TRBD1
J: TRBJ1-4
DNA: TGCGCCAGCAGCCAAGATCCTGGGACAGGGGGCATCACTAATGAAAAACTGTTTTTT
CDR3: CASSQDPGTGGITNEKLFF

size: -
V: TRBV7-3
D: -
J: TRBJ2-1
DNA: TGTGCCAGCAGCGAAGGACAGAGCTCCTACAATGAGCAGTTCTTC
CDR3: CASSEGQSSYNEQFF

size: -
V: TRBV10-3
D: TRBD2
J: TRBJ2-7
DNA: TGTGCCATCAGTGTTGGGGGGGGTCTCTCCTACGAGCAGTACTTC
CDR3: CAISVGGGLSYEQYF

size: -
V: TRBV15
D: TRBD2
J: TRBJ2-3
DNA: TGTGCCACCAGCAGAGGGACTAGCGGAGCCTACACAGATACGCAGTATTTT
CDR3: CATSRGTSGAYTDTQYF

size: -
V: TRBV6-2/TRBV6-3
D: -
J: TRBJ1-4
DNA: TGTGCCAGCAGTTACGGGGGCCCGCCTGATGAAAAACTGTTTTTT
CDR3: CASSYGGPPDEKLFF

size: -
V: TRBV29-1
D: -
J: TRBJ1-1
DNA: TGCAGCGTTGTGGTACAATTCACTGAAGCTTTCTTT
CDR3: CSVVVQFTEAFF

size: -
V: TRBV7-9
D: -
J: TRBJ2-3
DNA: TGTGCCAGCAGCTTGGGACTTTTTATCACAGATACGCAGTATTTT
CDR3: CASSLGLFITDTQYF

size: -
V: TRBV27
D: TRBD2
J: TRBJ2-1
DNA: TGTGCCAGCAGGCACCCGGGACTAGCGGGAGTCGATGAGCAGTTCTTC
CDR3: CASRHPGLAGVDEQFF

size: -
V: TRBV11-2
D: -
J: TRBJ1-1
DNA: TGTGCCAGCAGCCCAAGCAGGGTGGGTGAAGCTTTCTTT
CDR3: CASSPSRVGEAFF

size: -
V: TRBV5-1
D: -
J: TRBJ2-1
DNA: TGCGCCAGCAGCTTGGGGGCAGCTCCGTCGAATGAGCAGTTCTTC
CDR3: CASSLGAAPSNEQFF

size: -
V: TRBV5-6
D: -
J: TRBJ2-7
DNA: TGTGCCAGCAGCCTAAACTACGAGCAGTACTTC
CDR3: CASSLNYEQYF

size: -
V: TRBV6-5
D: TRBD2
J: TRBJ2-1
DNA: TGTGCCAGCAGCTCAGGACTAGCGGGAGTAAATGAGCAGTTCTTC
CDR3: CASSSGLAGVNEQFF

size: once
V: TRBV6-5
D: TRBD1
J: TRBJ1-2
DNA: TGTGCCAGCAGCCTCGGACAGGGATTTCAGAGCTACACCTTC
CDR3: CASSLGQGFQSYTF

size: once
V: TRBV7-2
D: TRBD1
J: TRBJ1-4
DNA: TGTGCCAGCAGCAATTTTGACAGGGGAAAGGAAAAACTGTTTTTT
CDR3: CASSNFDRGKEKLFF

size: -
V: TRBV10-3
D: TRBD2
J: TRBJ2-6
DNA: TGTGCCATCAGTGAGTCGGGGGGGGCTGGGGCCAACGTCCTGACTTTC
CDR3: CAISESGGAGANVLTF

size: -
V: TRBV10-2
D: -
J: TRBJ1-4
DNA: TGCGCCAGCAGTGAGGTGGGGCGGGGTGAAAAACTGTTTTTT
CDR3: CASSEVGRGEKLFF

size: -
V: TRBV28
D: TRBD2
J: TRBJ2-1
DNA: TGTGCCAGCAGCCTAAGACTAGCGGGAGTTCGCGATGAGCAGTTCTTC
CDR3: CASSLRLAGVRDEQFF

size: -
V: TRBV10-3
D: TRBD2
J: TRBJ2-2
DNA: TGTGCCATCAGTCATCTGACTAGCGGGGAAGGGTCCGGGGAGCTGTTTTTT
CDR3: CAISHLTSGEGSGELFF

size: -
V: TRBV7-2
D: TRBD1
J: TRBJ2-7
DNA: TGTGCCAGCAGCTCAGACAGGGTGGTCTACGAGCAGTACTTC
CDR3: CASSSDRVVYEQYF

size: -
V: TRBV11-2
D: TRBD1
J: TRBJ2-7
DNA: TGTGCCAGCAGCTTAGCTGGCAGGGGGACCGAGCAGTACTTC
CDR3: CASSLAGRGTEQYF

size: -
V: TRBV11-2
D: -
J: TRBJ2-7
DNA: TGTGCCAGCAGCTTATTAGGACAAGCAGGGTCCCACGAGCAGTACTTC
CDR3: CASSLLGQAGSHEQYF

size: -
V: TRBV6-5
D: -
J: TRBJ2-7
DNA: TGTGCCAGCAGTTACCGGCAGGGTTACGAGCAGTACTTC
CDR3: CASSYRQGYEQYF

size: -
V: TRBV11-3
D: TRBD2
J: TRBJ2-1
DNA: TGTGCCAGCAGCCCAGCGGGGGGGCACAATGAGCAGTTCTTC
CDR3: CASSPAGGHNEQFF

size: once
V: TRBV11-2
D: TRBD1
J: TRBJ1-5
DNA: TGTGCCAGCAGCTTAGGAACCTGGGACAGGGACGGGAGCAATCAGCCCCAGCATTTT
CDR3: CASSLGTWDRDGSNQPQHF

size: -
V: TRBV12-3/TRBV12-4
D: -
J: TRBJ2-1
DNA: TGTGCCAGCAGGGGCCGAAAATATGAGCAGTTCTTC
CDR3: CASRGRKYEQFF

size: -
V: TRBV18
D: TRBD1
J: TRBJ1-6
DNA: TGTGCCAGCAGCGTCGGACAGGGAAATTCACCCCTCCACTTT
CDR3: CASSVGQGNSPLHF

size: few
V: TRBV5-5
D: TRBD1
J: TRBJ2-7
DNA: TGTGCCAGCAGCTTGACAGGGGCTAGCTCCTACGAGCAGTACTTC
CDR3: CASSLTGASSYEQYF

size: few
V: TRBV5-6
D: -
J: TRBJ1-2
DNA: TGTGCCAGCAGCTTCATTTCCCTTCAGACTAACTATGGCTACACCTTC
CDR3: CASSFISLQTNYGYTF

size: -
V: TRBV19
D: TRBD1
J: TRBJ2-1
DNA: TGTGCCAGTACTCCTGGGACAGGGTCCTACAATGAGCAGTTCTTC
CDR3: CASTPGTGSYNEQFF

size: -
V: TRBV7-2
D: TRBD1
J: TRBJ1-3
DNA: TGTGCCAGCAGCTTAGTAGGGACAGTCCCTCTCGGAAACACCATATATTTT
CDR3: CASSLVGTVPLGNTIYF

size: -
V: TRBV10-2
D: TRBD2
J: TRBJ2-7
DNA: TGCGCCAGCGGACTAGCGGGGGCGCTAAGCTACAAGCAGTACTTC
CDR3: CASGLAGALSYKQYF

size: -
V: TRBV19
D: TRBD1
J: TRBJ2-1
DNA: TGTGCCAGTAGCTCCCCGACAGGGGGCATTGGGGATGAGCAGTTCTTC
CDR3: CASSSPTGGIGDEQFF